This is a list of T cell receptor beta chains from one sample in a study of Graves' ophthalmopathy and Graves' hyperthyroidism. TCRdb re-called the multiplex PCR reads through MiXCR, storing one row per CDR3 protein. The sample contains 650,000 to 800,000 distinct CDR3 sequences, 35% to 50% of which appear only once. The sequenced sample consisted of peripheral blood. Every receptor here comes from an adult man with Graves' ophthalmopathy. CDR3s include the opening cysteine and the closing phenylalanine or tryptophan. The order of the fields is CDR3 protein, CDR3 DNA, J gene, D gene, V gene, clone size. A D gene is named only where the DNA matches it firmly. Clone size, where shown, is once, few, many, or a class for clones that have expanded.

CDR3aa: CASSPRTSTDRVQETQYF
CDR3nt: TGTGCCAGCAGCCCAAGGACTAGCACCGACCGTGTCCAAGAGACCCAGTACTTC
j_gene: TRBJ2-5
d_gene: TRBD2
v_gene: TRBV11-3
abundance: few

CDR3aa: CASSLPLRRTDTQYF
CDR3nt: TGTGCCAGCAGCTTACCACTTAGAAGGACGGATACGCAGTATTTT
j_gene: TRBJ2-3
d_gene: NA
v_gene: TRBV7-2
abundance: NA

CDR3aa: CAISPGAVYYGYTF
CDR3nt: TGTGCCATCAGTCCCGGGGCAGTATACTATGGCTACACCTTC
j_gene: TRBJ1-2
d_gene: NA
v_gene: TRBV10-3
abundance: NA

CDR3aa: CASSQAGREAFF
CDR3nt: TGTGCCAGCAGCCAAGCGGGGCGAGAAGCTTTCTTT
j_gene: TRBJ1-1
d_gene: NA
v_gene: TRBV2
abundance: NA

CDR3aa: CASSFPGFYEQYF
CDR3nt: TGTGCCAGCAGCTTCCCCGGATTCTACGAGCAGTACTTC
j_gene: TRBJ2-7
d_gene: NA
v_gene: TRBV7-2
abundance: many

CDR3aa: CASSRGPGANVLTF
CDR3nt: TGTGCCAGCAGCCGGGGCCCTGGGGCCAACGTCCTGACTTTC
j_gene: TRBJ2-6
d_gene: NA
v_gene: TRBV12-3/TRBV12-4
abundance: many

CDR3aa: CASSIVGANGYTF
CDR3nt: TGTGCCAGTAGTATTGTGGGGGCGAATGGCTACACCTTC
j_gene: TRBJ1-2
d_gene: NA
v_gene: TRBV19
abundance: few

CDR3aa: CSARGGDTFYEQYF
CDR3nt: TGCAGTGCTAGAGGTGGGGACACCTTCTACGAGCAGTACTTC
j_gene: TRBJ2-7
d_gene: NA
v_gene: TRBV20-1
abundance: many

CDR3aa: CASSISGELFF
CDR3nt: TGTGCCAGCAGCATTTCTGGGGAGCTGTTTTTT
j_gene: TRBJ2-2
d_gene: NA
v_gene: TRBV12-3/TRBV12-4
abundance: NA

CDR3aa: CASSVGGGRAYEQYF
CDR3nt: TGTGCCAGCAGCGTAGGAGGCGGGAGGGCCTACGAGCAGTACTTC
j_gene: TRBJ2-7
d_gene: TRBD2
v_gene: TRBV9
abundance: many

CDR3aa: CASSLSRGSDEQYF
CDR3nt: TGTGCCAGCAGTTTATCGAGGGGGAGCGACGAGCAGTACTTC
j_gene: TRBJ2-7
d_gene: NA
v_gene: TRBV9
abundance: NA

CDR3aa: CASSSQGTGELFF
CDR3nt: TGTGCCAGCAGCTCTCAGGGCACCGGGGAGCTGTTTTTT
j_gene: TRBJ2-2
d_gene: NA
v_gene: TRBV7-3
abundance: many

CDR3aa: CAIRATLDQPQHF
CDR3nt: TGTGCCATCCGGGCAACACTGGATCAGCCCCAGCATTTT
j_gene: TRBJ1-5
d_gene: NA
v_gene: TRBV10-3
abundance: many

CDR3aa: CAISENRRGTSPLHF
CDR3nt: TGTGCCATCAGTGAGAACCGGCGGGGGACTTCACCCCTCCACTTT
j_gene: TRBJ1-6
d_gene: NA
v_gene: TRBV10-3
abundance: NA

CDR3aa: CASGTGDTEAFF
CDR3nt: TGTGCCAGCGGGACAGGGGACACTGAAGCTTTCTTT
j_gene: TRBJ1-1
d_gene: TRBD1
v_gene: TRBV4-2
abundance: many

CDR3aa: CSAGGLVNTEAFF
CDR3nt: TGCAGTGCTGGTGGGCTGGTGAACACTGAAGCTTTCTTT
j_gene: TRBJ1-1
d_gene: NA
v_gene: TRBV20-1
abundance: NA

CDR3aa: CSATSSGRAVKTQYF
CDR3nt: TGCAGTGCCACAAGTAGCGGGAGGGCCGTAAAGACCCAGTACTTC
j_gene: TRBJ2-5
d_gene: TRBD2
v_gene: TRBV20-1
abundance: NA

CDR3aa: CASSQLADPTDTQYF
CDR3nt: TGTGCCAGCAGCCAATTAGCGGATCCCACAGATACGCAGTATTTT
j_gene: TRBJ2-3
d_gene: NA
v_gene: TRBV7-9
abundance: NA

CDR3aa: CASSTGGDSNYGYTF
CDR3nt: TGTGCCAGTAGTACAGGGGGCGATTCTAACTATGGCTACACCTTC
j_gene: TRBJ1-2
d_gene: TRBD1
v_gene: TRBV19
abundance: few

CDR3aa: CATSRGGSSYNSPLHF
CDR3nt: TGTGCCACCAGCAGAGGGGGCAGCTCCTATAATTCACCCCTCCACTTT
j_gene: TRBJ1-6
d_gene: NA
v_gene: TRBV15
abundance: many

CDR3aa: CASTLTWPNHPNTEAFF
CDR3nt: TGTGCCAGTACGTTAACCTGGCCAAATCACCCGAACACTGAAGCTTTCTTT
j_gene: TRBJ1-1
d_gene: NA
v_gene: TRBV19
abundance: few

CDR3aa: CASSEDERGELFF
CDR3nt: TGTGCCAGCAGTGAAGATGAGAGGGGGGAGCTGTTTTTT
j_gene: TRBJ2-2
d_gene: NA
v_gene: TRBV2
abundance: few

CDR3aa: CASSQGQGDYEQYF
CDR3nt: TGCGCCAGCAGCCAAGGACAGGGAGACTACGAGCAGTACTTC
j_gene: TRBJ2-7
d_gene: TRBD1
v_gene: TRBV4-1
abundance: many

CDR3aa: CASSESLAGGSTDTQYF
CDR3nt: TGTGCCAGCAGTGAATCCTTAGCGGGGGGGAGCACAGATACGCAGTATTTT
j_gene: TRBJ2-3
d_gene: TRBD2
v_gene: TRBV25-1
abundance: few

CDR3aa: CASRPDRMNTEAFF
CDR3nt: TGTGCCAGCAGACCAGACAGGATGAACACTGAAGCTTTCTTT
j_gene: TRBJ1-1
d_gene: NA
v_gene: TRBV7-9
abundance: many

CDR3aa: CASSPRGGSFYEQYF
CDR3nt: TGTGCCAGCAGCCCCCGAGGGGGATCATTCTACGAGCAGTACTTC
j_gene: TRBJ2-7
d_gene: NA
v_gene: TRBV14
abundance: many

CDR3aa: CASSHSRERYTEAFF
CDR3nt: TGTGCCAGCAGCCACAGCAGGGAGAGGTACACTGAAGCTTTCTTT
j_gene: TRBJ1-1
d_gene: NA
v_gene: TRBV25-1
abundance: few

CDR3aa: CASIADGELFF
CDR3nt: TGTGCCAGCATCGCGGACGGGGAGCTGTTTTTT
j_gene: TRBJ2-2
d_gene: NA
v_gene: TRBV2
abundance: many

CDR3aa: CASSETDREAFF
CDR3nt: TGTGCCAGCAGTGAGACAGACCGTGAGGCTTTCTTT
j_gene: TRBJ1-1
d_gene: NA
v_gene: TRBV10-3
abundance: NA

CDR3aa: CATSKDGPQETQYF
CDR3nt: TGTGCCACCTCTAAGGACGGACCCCAAGAGACCCAGTACTTC
j_gene: TRBJ2-5
d_gene: NA
v_gene: TRBV11-1
abundance: many

CDR3aa: CASRPDTGISYNSPLHF
CDR3nt: TGTGCCAGCAGGCCCGATACAGGGATCTCCTATAATTCACCCCTCCACTTT
j_gene: TRBJ1-6
d_gene: NA
v_gene: TRBV2
abundance: NA

CDR3aa: CAAGRQGNQPQYF
CDR3nt: TGTGCCGCTGGGCGTCAGGGGAATCAGCCCCAGTACTTC
j_gene: TRBJ2-5
d_gene: NA
v_gene: TRBV27
abundance: once

CDR3aa: CASSYSVAPLPLGYTF
CDR3nt: TGTGCCAGCAGTTACTCTGTGGCCCCACTTCCCCTAGGCTACACCTTC
j_gene: TRBJ1-2
d_gene: NA
v_gene: TRBV6-5
abundance: NA

CDR3aa: CAIGTSGGDNEQFF
CDR3nt: TGTGCCATCGGGACTAGCGGGGGGGACAATGAGCAGTTCTTC
j_gene: TRBJ2-1
d_gene: TRBD2
v_gene: TRBV10-3
abundance: NA

CDR3aa: CASSWDRGNQPQHF
CDR3nt: TGTGCCAGCAGCTGGGACAGGGGGAATCAGCCCCAGCATTTT
j_gene: TRBJ1-5
d_gene: TRBD1
v_gene: TRBV7-2
abundance: NA

CDR3aa: CATSRDPTGKETQYF
CDR3nt: TGTGCCACCAGCCGGGACCCGACAGGCAAAGAGACCCAGTACTTC
j_gene: TRBJ2-5
d_gene: NA
v_gene: TRBV15
abundance: NA

CDR3aa: CASSGRPQETQYF
CDR3nt: TGTGCCAGCAGTGGCAGGCCCCAAGAGACCCAGTACTTC
j_gene: TRBJ2-5
d_gene: NA
v_gene: TRBV25-1
abundance: many

CDR3aa: CASSPRVGDTEAFF
CDR3nt: TGCGCCAGCAGCCCCAGGGTAGGGGACACTGAAGCTTTCTTT
j_gene: TRBJ1-1
d_gene: NA
v_gene: TRBV5-1
abundance: many

CDR3aa: CASSQPGGAGGYTF
CDR3nt: TGTGCCAGCAGCCAACCTGGAGGGGCTGGTGGCTACACCTTC
j_gene: TRBJ1-2
d_gene: NA
v_gene: TRBV12-3/TRBV12-4
abundance: few

CDR3aa: CASSQTYSRSGPLHF
CDR3nt: TGCGCCAGCAGCCAAACTTACAGTCGATCAGGGCCCCTCCACTTT
j_gene: TRBJ1-6
d_gene: NA
v_gene: TRBV7-9
abundance: NA

CDR3aa: CASSITVNYGYTF
CDR3nt: TGTGCCAGTAGTATAACAGTTAACTATGGCTACACCTTC
j_gene: TRBJ1-2
d_gene: NA
v_gene: TRBV19
abundance: NA

CDR3aa: CASSDGANNEKLFF
CDR3nt: TGTGCCAGCAGTGATGGAGCAAATAATGAAAAACTGTTTTTT
j_gene: TRBJ1-4
d_gene: NA
v_gene: TRBV25-1
abundance: NA

CDR3aa: CASRPRQGANTGELFF
CDR3nt: TGTGCCAGCAGGCCGCGACAGGGGGCGAACACCGGGGAGCTGTTTTTT
j_gene: TRBJ2-2
d_gene: TRBD1
v_gene: TRBV12-3/TRBV12-4
abundance: NA

CDR3aa: CASSQDRGGSGANVLTF
CDR3nt: TGCGCCAGCAGCCAAGATAGGGGGGGATCTGGGGCCAACGTCCTGACTTTC
j_gene: TRBJ2-6
d_gene: NA
v_gene: TRBV11-3
abundance: few

CDR3aa: CASSFWTGFNYGYTF
CDR3nt: TGTGCCAGCAGCTTTTGGACAGGCTTCAACTATGGCTACACCTTC
j_gene: TRBJ1-2
d_gene: TRBD1
v_gene: TRBV7-2
abundance: NA

CDR3aa: CASSQRGAGETQYF
CDR3nt: TGTGCCAGCAGCCAACGGGGGGCCGGGGAGACCCAGTACTTC
j_gene: TRBJ2-5
d_gene: NA
v_gene: TRBV7-7
abundance: NA

CDR3aa: CASSPSTGTRTYEQYF
CDR3nt: TGTGCCAGCAGCCCCTCCACCGGGACTAGAACCTACGAGCAGTACTTC
j_gene: TRBJ2-7
d_gene: TRBD2
v_gene: TRBV11-1
abundance: NA

CDR3aa: CSVGYRGIVYEQYF
CDR3nt: TGCAGCGTCGGATACAGGGGTATCGTCTACGAGCAGTACTTC
j_gene: TRBJ2-7
d_gene: TRBD1
v_gene: TRBV29-1
abundance: many

CDR3aa: CASSQHSGNGREKLFF
CDR3nt: TGCGCCAGCAGCCAGCATTCAGGGAACGGTAGAGAAAAACTGTTTTTT
j_gene: TRBJ1-4
d_gene: NA
v_gene: TRBV5-4
abundance: NA

CDR3aa: CASRNVRGTGELFF
CDR3nt: TGTGCCAGCAGGAACGTCAGGGGCACCGGGGAGCTGTTTTTT
j_gene: TRBJ2-2
d_gene: NA
v_gene: TRBV2
abundance: many

CDR3aa: CASRGLKTGEKLFF
CDR3nt: TGCGCCAGCAGGGGGCTCAAAACAGGTGAAAAACTGTTTTTT
j_gene: TRBJ1-4
d_gene: NA
v_gene: TRBV5-1
abundance: many

CDR3aa: CASSSFSTDTQYF
CDR3nt: TGTGCCAGCAGCTCCTTCAGCACAGATACGCAGTATTTT
j_gene: TRBJ2-3
d_gene: NA
v_gene: TRBV7-2
abundance: many

CDR3aa: CAISESRGTGISPLHF
CDR3nt: TGTGCCATCAGTGAGTCGAGGGGTACAGGGATATCACCCCTCCACTTT
j_gene: TRBJ1-6
d_gene: NA
v_gene: TRBV10-3
abundance: NA

CDR3aa: CASSFTHSGKTYNEQFF
CDR3nt: TGTGCCAGCAGCTTTACCCATAGCGGGAAAACCTACAATGAGCAGTTCTTC
j_gene: TRBJ2-1
d_gene: TRBD2
v_gene: TRBV11-1
abundance: NA

CDR3aa: CSASGRPRGDTQYF
CDR3nt: TGCAGTGCTAGCGGGAGGCCCAGAGGAGATACGCAGTATTTT
j_gene: TRBJ2-3
d_gene: TRBD2
v_gene: TRBV20-1
abundance: NA

CDR3aa: CASSLTGTDYGYTF
CDR3nt: TGTGCCAGCAGCTTAACCGGGACAGACTATGGCTACACCTTC
j_gene: TRBJ1-2
d_gene: TRBD1
v_gene: TRBV7-9
abundance: many

CDR3aa: CASSPGTGSWEETQYF
CDR3nt: TGTGCCAGCAGCCCCGGGACAGGGAGTTGGGAAGAGACCCAGTACTTC
j_gene: TRBJ2-5
d_gene: TRBD1
v_gene: TRBV7-8
abundance: NA

CDR3aa: CASKMGRSSYEQYF
CDR3nt: TGTGCCAGCAAGATGGGACGCAGCTCCTACGAGCAGTACTTC
j_gene: TRBJ2-7
d_gene: NA
v_gene: TRBV7-2
abundance: NA